This T cell receptor (beta chain) was captured in a study of T-cell memory formation after mild COVID-19. Findings of the study overall: Mainly CM and EM harbored the contracting CD4+ clones; mainly EMRA harbored the CD8+ ones. Memory from before infection featured some responding clones, which suggests cross-reactive memory joined. Day 15 to 85 contracting clones showed balanced CD4/CD8; later expanders leaned CD4+.

This clonotype showed up many times. Antigen: not known. TCRdb recomputed calls from the 5' RACE reads with MiXCR, one row per CDR3 protein. This table holds 85,000 to 130,000 distinct CDR3 sequences, around 11% found once. Losses at the gene ends were 8 bases for V and 8 bases for J; bases not matched to a gene: 19. From germline, CDR1 is LGHNA and CDR2 YSLEER. The length of the CDR3 is 17 residues. The chain couples TRBV4-3 to TRBJ2-1, with 9 bases aligning to TRBD2. The source material was PBMCs or a T cell subset sorted from them (not recorded which). The TCR comes from an adult woman who had mild COVID-19 (a few samples of this study predate the infection). Cell type and time point are not known. The CDR3 sequence is CASSDDEAGGLGDEQFF. CDR3 sequence (DNA): TGCGCCAGCTCCGACGATGAAGCGGGAGGCCTCGGCGATGAGCAGTTCTTC.